This TCR beta chain was recovered during a study of blood T cell repertoires in COVID-19. Study-wide background: Acute and convalescent COVID-19 samples came from the United States, Italy and Spain.

This CDR3 region has 15 residues. Germline CDR1 is SGHNT and CDR2 is YYREEE (reference sequence). The germline V and J ends were trimmed by 2 bases and 0 bases, with 10 bases remaining between them. Only in-frame clones appear in the TCRdb table, and some are missing; sequencing was by immunoSEQ multiplex PCR. The profile shows some 200,000 clones, around four fifths of them singletons. The chain combines TRBV5-4 with TRBJ2-3; D not certain. The material sequenced was peripheral blood. The receptor's source is a woman of 80 years or more with active or convalescent COVID-19. CDR3 nucleotide sequence: TGTGCCAGCAGCTTATCACAGACAAGCACAGATACGCAGTATTTT. Its translation is CASSLSQTSTDTQYF. The variable domain in full, with the rest retrieved from reference TRBV5-4 and TRBJ2-3, is ETGVTQSPTHLIKTRGQQVTLRCSSQSGHNTVSWYQQALGQGPQFIFQYYREEENGRGNFPPRFSGLQFPNYSSELNVNALELDDSALYLCASSLSQTSTDTQYFGPGTRLTVL.